The 8 T cell receptor beta chains below come from one sample, sequenced in a study of blood T cell repertoires in COVID-19. Here immunoSEQ multiplex PCR was the method, and the copy in TCRdb shows in-frame clones only, minus some. Of 250,000 to 300,000 clones in the sample, around 85% were seen once. The sequencing input was peripheral blood. The source of these receptors is a woman in her 70s with acute or convalescent COVID-19.

The chain employs TRBV12-3 or TRBV12-4 and TRBJ1-1, with 8 bases matching TRBD1. With 6 bases clipped from V and 7 bases from J, the junction kept 7 bases outside the gene matches. This CDR3 is 13 amino acids long. The CDR3 reads CASSRDRQSEAFF. Here the CDR3 DNA reads TGTGCCAGCAGCCGGGACAGGCAGAGTGAAGCTTTCTTT.

V is TRBV7-9 and J is TRBJ2-3, with no clear D. The germline V and J ends were trimmed by 2 bases and 2 bases, with 8 bases remaining between them. Per the germline V gene, CDR1 is SEHNR and CDR2 is FQNEAQ (reference sequence). The CDR3 has 14 residues. This CDR3 reads CASSLILVTDTQYF. The CDR3 DNA reads TGTGCCAGCAGCTTAATCCTCGTCACAGATACGCAGTATTTT. Full variable domain (remainder filled in from reference TRBV7-9 and TRBJ2-3): DTGVSQNPRHKITKRGQNVTFRCDPISEHNRLYWYRQTLGQGPEFLTYFQNEAQLEKSRLLSDRFSAERPKGSFSTLEIQRTEQGDSAMYLCASSLILVTDTQYFGPGTRLTVL.

This chain connects TRBV6-5 to TRBJ1-2; D unresolved. Germline V gene lookup returns CDR1 MNHEY and CDR2 SVGAGI. V lost 4 bases and J 2 bases, leaving 8 bases between the germline ends. This CDR3 has 13 residues. The CDR3 DNA is TGTGCCAGCAGTTTACAGCCCAACTATGGCTACACCTTC. Amino acids: CASSLQPNYGYTF.

This clone was detected once. CDR3 bases: TGTGCCAGCAGCTTGGCAGGGGCGGGTCAGCCCCAGCATTTT. This codes for CASSLAGAGQPQHF. The chain couples TRBV5-5 to TRBJ1-5; D possibly corresponds to TRBD1 (6 bases). Germline values: CDR1 SGHKS, CDR2 YYEKEE (reference sequence). CDR3 length equals 14 residues. The ends were cut back, 0 bases at V and 6 bases at J, with 10 bases in the middle.

The chain couples TRBV6-5 to TRBJ2-7, with 8 positions matching TRBD2. The V segment lost 6 bases and the J segment 1 base; nucleotides outside the gene matches: 8. CDR1 and CDR2 from the germline V gene are MNHEY and SVGAGI. The CDR3 totals 15 residues. CDR3 loop: CASSLRGGPSYEQYF. The CDR3 region has the DNA TGTGCCAGCAGCCTACGGGGGGGGCCTTCCTACGAGCAGTACTTC.

The J gene is TRBJ1-2, the V gene TRBV7-9, with 9 bases aligning to TRBD1. CDR3 length equals 15 residues. Trimming removed 4 bases from V and 6 bases from J; junction bases left unmatched: 9. Per the germline V gene, CDR1 is SEHNR and CDR2 is FQNEAQ (reference sequence). This chain's CDR3 is CASSSGQGRLDGYTF. DNA of the CDR3: TGTGCCAGCAGCTCGGGACAGGGAAGGTTGGATGGCTACACCTTC. The full variable domain, rest sourced from reference TRBV7-9 and TRBJ1-2, is DTGVSQNPRHKITKRGQNVTFRCDPISEHNRLYWYRQTLGQGPEFLTYFQNEAQLEKSRLLSDRFSAERPKGSFSTLEIQRTEQGDSAMYLCASSSGQGRLDGYTFGSGTRLTVV.

The chain links TRBV15 to TRBJ1-1; D may be TRBD1 (6 bases). The CDR3 runs 13 residues. CDR1 and CDR2 (germline): LNHNV, YYDKDF (reference sequence). Deletions cut 2 bases from V and 6 bases from J, with 10 bases between. The CDR3 protein is CATSRQGWAEAFF. The CDR3 DNA follows: TGTGCCACCAGCAGACAGGGGTGGGCTGAAGCTTTCTTT.

This rearrangement joins TRBV12-3 or TRBV12-4 to TRBJ2-7; D is undetermined. The CDR3 runs 12 residues. The V end lost 2 bases, the J end lost 4 bases, and 6 bases lay between the germline ends. The CDR3 loop is CASSLMRYEQYF. Here the CDR3 DNA reads TGTGCCAGCAGTTTAATGAGGTACGAGCAGTACTTC.